Sequencing of this TCR beta chain was carried out in a study of Ad26.COV2.S vaccination and SARS-CoV-2 variants (dated by TCRdb to the early 2020s). Concerning the study at large: Donors in the vaccine arm were drawn from COV1001, a multicentre, randomized, double-blind, placebo-controlled phase I-IIa trial testing Ad26.COV2.S in healthy adults. Ad26.COV2.S was administered intramuscularly at a dose of 5x10^10 or 1x10^11 viral particles, either as one shot or as two shots given 56 days apart. The specificity and breadth of SARS-CoV-2-reactive T cell receptors after Ad26.COV2.S vaccination were assessed by TCRbeta repertoire sequencing. The TCR-sequenced set comprised around 30 samples: around 20 Ad26.COV2.S vaccine recipients, 5 placebo recipients and 8 SARS-CoV-2 convalescent individuals. Participants in the trial were split at random into five groups of five each, receiving low-dose or high-dose Ad26.COV2.S once or twice, or else placebo on both occasions. Blinding of investigators to trial group allocation was maintained during experiments and outcome assessment.

In the germline V gene (reference sequence), CDR1 corresponds to PRHDT and CDR2 to FYEKMQ. For this chain, trimming is 0 bases at the V end and 4 bases at the J end, and the number of junction bases without a gene match is 10. The CDR3, from cysteine to phenylalanine, totals 19 residues. Just the 57-base CDR3 DNA is kept, in frame starting at base 1. TCRbeta CDR3 regions were sequenced with the immunoSEQ Assay. After extraction, genomic DNA underwent amplification by bias-controlled multiplex PCR, followed by high-throughput sequencing. The published analysis was carried out like this. To quantify the absolute abundance of every unique TCRbeta CDR3 region, sequences were collapsed and filtered. T cell fraction was estimated by normalization of TCRbeta template counts to usable DNA, with usable DNA being measured through amplification of reference genes present in all nucleated cells. Repertoire TCRs were annotated as SARS-CoV-2-specific by exact matching of V gene, CDR3 amino acid sequence and J gene to a known reactive TCR set. The reference SARS-CoV-2 TCR set came from MIRA and was filtered for enrichment in COVID-19-positive ImmuneCODE repertoires, removing public or cross-reactive TCRs. Drawing on the MIRA antigens, annotated TCRs were analysed further at the level of specific ORF or position within ORF. Depth was the summed frequency of annotated unique rearrangements, while breadth was defined as annotated unique rearrangements over total unique productive rearrangements. TCR breadth was compared between groups using two-sided Wilcoxon rank-sum tests. TCRdb provides this immuneACCESS table in a form limited to in-frame rearrangements. Some clones are lacking; in checked studies, under half of them reflect an unresolved V gene, and why the rest are absent is not known. That table furnishes V, J and clone size, whereas the DNA furnished D and trimming. The sample table shows some 250,000 clones, and approximately 90% are seen once. Approximately 11% of the sample comes from the top ten.

Points the paper makes about the study in general: Non-spike TCR breadth was comparable between vaccine and placebo recipients, consistent with the vaccine containing only spike. The authors noted that total T cell responses may have been underestimated by the TCR breadth and depth analyses. The study lacked the statistical power to compare responses across vaccine doses or regimens. After vaccination, substantial breadth of spike-specific CD8+ and CD4+ T cell responses was reported. Compared with placebo recipients, Ad26.COV2.S recipients showed higher spike-specific TCR breadth (P = 0.0014).

With respect to this clone: Its antigen is unknown. Per-base qualities were not stored, and no clone one base away is much larger.

What this sample's treatment or condition label stands for: about 20 received Ad26.COV2.S at low or high dose, single or two shots; roughly 5 received placebo; per-sample allocation not given. For vaccine and placebo recipients, repertoires were sequenced using samples collected on day 63 after the first injection. In Cohort 1b, roughly 25 adults aged 18-55 years were enrolled at a single site in Boston, USA, between 29 July and 7 August 2020. Ad26.COV2.S was a replication-incompetent adenovirus type 26 vector that expressed a prefusion-stabilized SARS-CoV-2 spike protein derived from the original Wuhan strain.

The chain is made from TRBV13 and TRBJ2-2, with 11 bases matching TRBD2. This clonotype was sampled from a person between 18 and 65 years old who received the Ad26.COV2.S COVID-19 vaccine or a placebo. The material sequenced was peripheral blood, taken in a trial of Ad26.COV2.S vaccine versus placebo. The CDR3 loop reads CASSLGLRTSGRATGELFF. The sequenced DNA is TGTGCCAGCAGCTTAGGCCTCAGAACTAGCGGGAGAGCCACCGGGGAGCTGTTTTTT.